This is a list of T cell receptor beta chains from one sample in a study of low-dose radiotherapy and immunotherapy resistance in tumors. Each CDR3 protein gets one entry after TCRdb re-called the reads with MiXCR. The table records fewer than 90,000 distinct CDR3 sequences, approximately 17% of them present only once. The sequencing here drew on PBMCs, taken before treatment. These receptors originate from a male donor with prostate cancer. The CDR3 runs from the conserved cysteine through the conserved F or W. A D gene is named only where the DNA matches it firmly. Expanded clones get a size class; other rows say once, few or many, or leave the size out.

D,V,J,size,CDR3,DNA
-,TRBV13,TRBJ1-1,many,CASSLDTNPATEAFF,TGTGCCAGCAGCCTCGACACAAATCCGGCCACTGAAGCTTTCTTT
-,TRBV5-4,TRBJ2-4,many,CASSLSGAKNIQYF,TGTGCCAGCAGCTTGTCTGGAGCCAAAAACATTCAGTACTTC
-,TRBV6-1,TRBJ2-7,many,CASSEVAGPYEQYF,TGTGCCAGCAGTGAAGTGGCGGGACCCTACGAGCAGTACTTC
-,TRBV20-1,TRBJ1-3,-,CSASDSGNTIYF,TGCAGTGCTTCTGACTCTGGAAACACCATATATTTT
-,TRBV20-1,TRBJ1-2,-,CSAISTDLYGYTF,TGCAGTGCAATCTCGACAGACCTCTATGGCTACACCTTC
-,TRBV5-1,TRBJ2-3,once,CASSLYGGPTDTQYF,TGCGCCAGCAGTTTGTATGGGGGTCCCACAGATACGCAGTATTTT
-,TRBV7-8,TRBJ1-5,many,CASSLATTLQPQHF,TGTGCCAGCAGCTTAGCCACAACGCTACAGCCCCAGCATTTT
-,TRBV18,TRBJ2-7,many,CASSPPYEQYF,TGTGCCAGCTCACCACCCTACGAGCAGTACTTC
-,TRBV18,TRBJ2-2,many,CASSPLPGGVNTGELFF,TGTGCCAGCTCACCACTCCCGGGCGGGGTGAACACCGGGGAGCTGTTTTTT
-,TRBV20-1,TRBJ2-1,many,CSASRESNEQFF,TGCAGTGCTAGTCGGGAGTCAAATGAGCAGTTCTTC
TRBD1,TRBV5-1,TRBJ1-2,many,CASSPRGDSTGTYGYTF,TGCGCCAGCAGCCCCCGGGGGGATTCGACAGGGACCTATGGCTACACCTTC
TRBD2,TRBV19,TRBJ2-1,many,CASSRTSGGAYHEQFF,TGTGCCAGTAGTAGGACTAGCGGGGGGGCCTATCATGAGCAGTTCTTC
TRBD1,TRBV15,TRBJ2-7,-,CATSRAGTGVYEQYF,TGTGCCACCAGCAGAGCCGGGACAGGGGTTTACGAGCAGTACTTC
TRBD1,TRBV5-1,TRBJ2-2,many,CASSKKTGGIGELFF,TGCGCCAGCAGCAAAAAGACAGGGGGTATCGGGGAGCTGTTTTTT
TRBD1,TRBV30,TRBJ1-6,many,CAWTTGDHSPLHF,TGTGCCTGGACTACAGGGGATCATTCACCCCTCCACTTT
-,TRBV20-1,TRBJ2-5,many,CSARLWQQETQYF,TGCAGTGCTAGATTGTGGCAGCAAGAGACCCAGTACTTC
-,TRBV7-9,TRBJ2-7,many,CASSPWGGLSYEQYF,TGTGCCAGCAGTCCGTGGGGCGGTCTATCCTACGAGCAGTACTTC
-,TRBV12-3/TRBV12-4,TRBJ1-1,-,CASSRQASGTEAFF,TGTGCCAGCAGTCGACAGGCATCGGGGACTGAAGCTTTCTTT
-,TRBV19,TRBJ2-3,medium-sized,CASTVGFSSTDTQYF,TGTGCCAGTACCGTTGGATTCTCTAGCACAGATACGCAGTATTTT
TRBD1,TRBV25-1,TRBJ2-5,many,CASSGRGPPETQYF,TGTGCCAGCAGTGGCAGGGGGCCCCCAGAGACCCAGTACTTC
TRBD1,TRBV5-1,TRBJ1-6,many,CASSGTVNSPLHF,TGCGCCAGCAGCGGGACAGTAAATTCACCCCTCCACTTT
-,TRBV2,TRBJ1-4,many,CASSGGATNEKLFF,TGTGCCAGCAGTGGAGGGGCCACTAATGAAAAACTGTTTTTT
-,TRBV12-3/TRBV12-4,TRBJ2-2,few,CASSSRQGWHRGAVFF,-
-,TRBV7-9,TRBJ2-3,many,CTGSGQGTDTQYF,TGTACGGGATCTGGCCAGGGGACAGATACGCAGTATTTT
-,TRBV11-2,TRBJ2-1,many,CASSNTASSYNEQFF,TGTGCCAGCAGCAACACTGCCAGCTCCTACAATGAGCAGTTCTTC
-,TRBV14,TRBJ2-2,many,CASSVRATGTGELFF,TGTGCCAGCAGCGTGCGGGCCACGGGGACCGGGGAGCTGTTTTTT
-,TRBV29-1,TRBJ2-7,many,CSVDVAGGYEQYF,TGCAGCGTTGACGTGGCGGGTGGATACGAGCAGTACTTC
-,TRBV7-3,TRBJ2-5,many,CASSPAPAAQETQYF,TGTGCCAGCAGCCCAGCACCCGCGGCGCAAGAGACCCAGTACTTC
TRBD1,TRBV5-1,TRBJ2-6,many,CASSSGQPSSGANVLTF,TGCGCCAGCAGCTCGGGACAGCCCAGCTCTGGGGCCAACGTCCTGACTTTC
-,TRBV6-1,TRBJ2-6,many,CASSEVRGSGANVLTF,TGTGCCAGCAGTGAAGTAAGGGGGTCTGGGGCCAACGTCCTGACTTTC
-,TRBV7-9,TRBJ2-7,few,CASSKRDSGTPEQYF,TGTGCCAGCAGCAAAAGGGACTCCGGGACTCCCGAGCAGTACTTC
TRBD2,TRBV6-1,TRBJ2-3,-,CASKRLAGADTQYF,TGTGCCAGCAAACGGCTAGCGGGAGCAGATACGCAGTATTTT
TRBD2,TRBV28,TRBJ2-5,-,CASWRAGREETQYF,TGTGCCAGCTGGAGGGCAGGGCGGGAGGAGACCCAGTACTTC
TRBD1,TRBV3-1,TRBJ2-2,many,CASSRLGGQGRTGELFF,TGTGCCAGCAGCCGCCTAGGGGGACAGGGACGTACCGGGGAGCTGTTTTTT
TRBD2,TRBV5-1,TRBJ2-1,few,CASSLSGGLYNEQFF,TGCGCCAGCAGCTTATCGGGAGGACTATACAATGAGCAGTTCTTC
-,TRBV24-1,TRBJ2-5,many,CATSDPGRQETQYF,TGTGCCACCAGTGACCCGGGACGGCAAGAGACCCAGTACTTC
-,TRBV20-1,TRBJ2-3,-,CSAALRGTQYF,TGCAGTGCTGCCCTTCGGGGGACGCAGTATTTT